Each of the 3 T cell receptor beta chains below was sequenced from the same sample in a study of beta chain features in type 1 diabetes (dated by TCRdb to the late 2010s). The library was made by the immunoSEQ multiplex PCR assay. The entire isolated RNA was reverse transcribed using the High Capacity cDNA Reverse Transcription Kit, and thus expressed TCRB transcripts were sequenced. Not all clones reach the TCRdb copy of this immuneACCESS table, which keeps in-frame sequences only. Checked studies attribute under half of the gap to unresolved V genes and leave the rest unexplained. The sample table contains over 650,000 clones; only one count was recorded for over 12% of them. The ten largest clones add up to just under 0.04% of the sample. Study-wide conclusions, independent of this receptor: In all four CD4+ subsets, TCRB CDR3 length was moderately but significantly shorter in type 1 diabetes patients.

Which antigens these TCRs recognize remains unknown. The sample consisted of naive CD4+ T cells from blood. This specimen's cell subset or site label, interpreted: true naive CD4+ T cells. The receptor set was obtained from a young man with type 1 diabetes.

The gene calls are TRBV18 and TRBJ1-6; 8 bases match TRBD1. V shed 3 bases, J shed 5 bases, and the junction held 3 bases outside the gene matches. Germline CDR1 KGHSH, CDR2 LQKENI. The CDR3 runs to 15 residues. The CDR3 DNA reads as TGTGCCAGCTCACCGGGACAGGCAGATAATTCACCCCTCCACTTT. It yields the protein CASSPGQADNSPLHF.

The rearrangement joins TRBV28 to TRBJ2-3; tentatively, D is TRBD1 or TRBD2 (6 bases each). Germline-derived CDR1 and CDR2 are MDHEN and SYDVKM. V lost 7 bases and J 5 bases, leaving 22 bases between the germline ends. This CDR3 comprises 16 residues. The CDR3 reads CASNQSPGAPLDTQYF. DNA for the CDR3: TGTGCCAGCAATCAATCCCCGGGGGCGCCCTTAGATACGCAGTATTTT.

The chain employs TRBV12-1 and TRBJ2-3. TRBV12-1 is flagged as a pseudogene. The CDR3 is 18 amino acids. In nucleotides, the CDR3 is TGTGCCAGCAGCTTTGCGCGAATTCGGGCCGTTTACACAGATACGCAGTATTTT. This gives the protein CASSFARIRAVYTDTQYF.